This TCR beta chain was sequenced in a study of radiotherapy plus CTLA-4 blockade in lung cancer. Ipilimumab CTLA-4 blockade and focal radiation were given to patients with chemo-refractory metastatic non-small-cell lung cancer. Some clones are missing from TCRdb's copy, which holds only in-frame ones; the method was immunoSEQ multiplex PCR. The data contain about 40,000 clones, 79% of them seen just once; the ten biggest clones take up 23%. Points from the study as a whole: TCR clones originating in tumors grew in number in blood after radiotherapy plus ipilimumab.

This clone was counted a single time. Its antigen is not known. V was cut by 3 bases and J by 2 bases, with 2 bases left in between. The CDR3 spans 11 residues. Per the germline V gene, CDR1 is SGHRS and CDR2 is YFSETQ. This sample comprised peripheral blood, obtained from a patient treated with radiotherapy plus ipilimumab. This clonotype was sampled from a human donor with non-small cell lung cancer that progressed on radiotherapy plus ipilimumab. This sequence joins TRBV5-1 and TRBJ2-5; no reliable D call. CDR3 sequence reads: CASSSQETQYF. The CDR3 nucleotides read TGCGCCAGCAGCTCGCAAGAGACCCAGTACTTC.